The entry below gives a single T cell receptor beta chain sequence along with its context. Self-reported history from a screening survey and questionnaire set each donor's cohort. The source of the sample is a study of blood T cell repertoires in COVID-19. V shed 5 bases, J shed 1 base, and the junction held 5 bases outside the gene matches. Per the germline V gene, CDR1 is MDHEN and CDR2 is SYDVKM. The CDR3 is 16 amino acids. The assay was immunoSEQ multiplex PCR, and TCRdb's table has in-frame clones only and misses some. Of around 250,000 clones listed, 80% to 90% are singletons. V and J are TRBV28 and TRBJ2-6, with TRBD1 matching over 7 bases. Material for sequencing was PBMCs or T cells enriched from blood (not recorded which). The receptor was isolated from a woman aged 45-65 years who had recovered from COVID-19. CDR3 loop: CASSEDRPSGANVLTF. CDR3 nucleotides: TGTGCCAGCAGTGAGGACAGGCCATCTGGGGCCAACGTCCTGACTTTC.